Sequencing of this T cell receptor (beta chain) was carried out in a study of shared clonotypes between healthy human individuals. Here immunoSEQ multiplex PCR was the method, and the copy in TCRdb shows in-frame clones only, minus some. The table shows approximately 2,300,000 clones, with 85% to 95% occurring only once. The clonotype was recovered from a man aged 18 to 35 in good health. Some clones in this sample may be carry-over from other donors' samples. The material sequenced was naive CD4+ T cells from PBMCs. This sample's subset: CD45RA+ positively selected.

CDR3 DNA sequence: TGTGCCAGCAGCCAAGATCGACAGGGGGCGAGGTACAATGAGCAGTTCTTC. Translating gives CASSQDRQGARYNEQFF. The genes are TRBV4-2 and TRBJ2-1; 10 positions match TRBD1. CDR1 and CDR2 from the germline V gene are LGHNA and YNFKEQ. The V gene end was trimmed by 0 bases and the J gene end by 4 bases; junction bases not matched to a gene: 6. The CDR3 is 17 residues long.